The rows below give T cell receptor beta chains drawn from one sample of a study of PD-1 blockade in classical Hodgkin lymphoma. Repertoires were generated with immunoSEQ multiplex PCR, while TCRdb's copy carries only in-frame clones and drops some. Among some 41,000 clones, around 78% were seen once, and the ten largest hold approximately 11%. Sequenced material: peripheral blood mononuclear cells (PBMCs), taken at baseline. The receptors were gathered from a human donor with classical Hodgkin lymphoma. CDR3s include the opening cysteine and the closing phenylalanine or tryptophan. D genes are given only for firm matches. Clone size is shown for a subset of rows, as once, few, many or a class of expanded clone.

TRBJ2-1	-	TRBD1	TRBV7-8	CASSYGQGAANEQFF	TGTGCCAGCAGCTATGGACAGGGGGCAGCGAATGAGCAGTTCTTC
TRBJ2-7	-	TRBD2	TRBV5-1	CASSPSGPSYEQYF	TGCGCCAGCAGCCCTAGCGGCCCTTCCTACGAGCAGTACTTC
TRBJ2-1	-	TRBD2	TRBV7-2	CASSLAGIYEAGGSYNEQFF	TGTGCCAGCAGCTTAGCCGGGATCTACGAAGCGGGAGGCTCCTACAATGAGCAGTTCTTC
TRBJ1-1	once	-	TRBV28	CASSLPGPMNTEAFF	TGTGCCAGCAGTCTTCCAGGGCCAATGAACACTGAAGCTTTCTTT
TRBJ2-1	-	TRBD2	TRBV7-9	CASSPEREVFNEQFF	TGTGCCAGCAGCCCCGAGCGGGAGGTATTCAATGAGCAGTTCTTC
TRBJ2-1	few	TRBD2	TRBV5-1	CASSLDRTSNEQFF	TGCGCCAGCAGCTTGGACAGGACTAGCAATGAGCAGTTCTTC
TRBJ2-5	-	-	TRBV19	CASSIGPRETQYF	TGTGCCAGTAGTATCGGGCCACGAGAGACCCAGTACTTC
TRBJ1-4	-	-	TRBV6-5	CASSYSRGRGNEKLFF	TGTGCCAGCAGTTACTCCCGGGGCAGGGGTAATGAAAAACTGTTTTTT
TRBJ1-1	-	TRBD1	TRBV6-5	CASSPVTGSRTEAFF	TGTGCCAGCAGTCCGGTGACAGGGTCGAGAACTGAAGCTTTCTTT
TRBJ2-2	-	-	TRBV5-4	CASSLAQLNTGELFF	TGTGCCAGCAGCTTGGCTCAGCTTAACACCGGGGAGCTGTTTTTT
TRBJ1-5	-	TRBD1	TRBV5-1	CASSPTGASNQPQHF	TGCGCCAGCAGCCCGACAGGGGCGAGCAATCAGCCCCAGCATTTT
TRBJ2-7	-	-	TRBV5-1	CASRPGPFYEQYF	TGCGCCAGCAGGCCGGGGCCTTTCTACGAGCAGTACTTC
TRBJ1-1	-	-	TRBV9	CASSRLMNTEAFF	TGTGCCAGTTCACGGTTGATGAACACTGAAGCTTTCTTT
TRBJ2-5	medium-sized	-	TRBV7-8	CASSPSETIQETQYF	TGTGCCAGCAGCCCGAGCGAAACTATCCAAGAGACCCAGTACTTC
TRBJ2-5	-	-	TRBV7-8	CASSFRFETQYF	TGTGCCAGCAGCTTTCGTTTCGAGACCCAGTACTTC
TRBJ2-3	-	-	TRBV7-2	CASSLSGAGLSTDTQYF	TGTGCCAGCAGCTTATCCGGGGCGGGACTCTCAACAGATACGCAGTATTTT
TRBJ2-1	-	-	TRBV7-6	CASRRQAEGIYNEQFF	TGTGCCAGCAGAAGACAGGCGGAGGGGATATACAATGAGCAGTTCTTC
TRBJ2-3	-	-	TRBV2	CASRRTDITDTQYF	TGTGCCAGCAGGAGGACAGATATCACAGATACGCAGTATTTT
TRBJ2-7	-	-	TRBV13	CASSSASGFSNPYEQYF	TGTGCCAGCAGCTCCGCATCGGGATTCTCAAACCCCTACGAGCAGTACTTC
TRBJ2-1	-	-	TRBV27	CASSFRPLFHNEQFF	TGTGCCAGCAGTTTCCGTCCCCTTTTTCACAATGAGCAGTTCTTC
TRBJ2-2	-	-	TRBV19	CASSRYQGGTGELFF	TGTGCCAGTAGTAGGTACCAGGGTGGAACCGGGGAGCTGTTTTTT
TRBJ1-1	-	-	TRBV5-1	CASSLGMNTEAFF	TGCGCCAGCAGCTTGGGCATGAACACTGAAGCTTTCTTT
TRBJ2-7	-	-	TRBV9	CASSVESAGKQYF	TGTGCCAGCAGCGTGGAGTCCGCGGGAAAGCAGTACTTC
TRBJ1-5	-	-	TRBV7-2	CASSLELGVSNQPQHF	TGTGCCAGCAGCTTAGAATTGGGGGTTAGCAATCAGCCCCAGCATTTT
TRBJ2-1	few	-	TRBV7-7	CASSLGLSSYNEQFF	TGTGCTAGCAGCTTGGGACTCAGCTCCTACAATGAGCAGTTCTTC
TRBJ2-7	once	-	TRBV7-9	CASSLAPGTTYEQYF	TGTGCCAGCAGCTTAGCACCGGGAACCACCTACGAGCAGTACTTC
TRBJ2-3	-	-	TRBV7-3	CASSLHRGTDTQYF	TGTGCCAGCAGCCTTCACAGGGGCACAGATACGCAGTATTTT
TRBJ2-5	few	-	TRBV5-6	CASSTTGKPQETQYF	TGTGCCAGCAGCACGACAGGAAAACCCCAAGAGACCCAGTACTTC
TRBJ2-5	-	-	TRBV18	CASSRSQETQYF	TGTGCCAGCTCACGGTCCCAAGAGACCCAGTACTTC
TRBJ1-4	-	TRBD1	TRBV7-9	CASSPTAGQGIKLFF	TGTGCCAGCAGCCCTACCGCGGGACAGGGGATTAAACTGTTTTTT
TRBJ2-2	once	-	TRBV28	CASSPLVEGPGELFF	TGTGCCAGCAGTCCACTCGTTGAAGGGCCCGGGGAGCTGTTTTTT
TRBJ2-2	-	TRBD2	TRBV11-2	CASSYTSGRTTGELFF	TGTGCCAGCAGCTACACTAGCGGACGTACCACCGGGGAGCTGTTTTTT
TRBJ1-2	-	-	TRBV5-4	CASSLHTGMGRGYTF	TGTGCCAGCAGCTTGCATACAGGGATGGGAAGAGGCTACACCTTC
TRBJ1-3	-	-	TRBV18	CASSPGTITDPSGNTIYF	TGTGCCAGCTCACCCGGGACAATCACTGACCCCTCTGGAAACACCATATATTTT
TRBJ1-6	-	TRBD1	TRBV2	CASSTPRGSSYNSPLHF	TGTGCCAGCAGTACCCCCAGGGGGAGCTCCTATAATTCACCCCTCCACTTT
TRBJ2-5	-	TRBD2	TRBV28	CASSLASGGETQYF	TGTGCCAGCAGTTTGGCTAGCGGGGGGGAGACCCAGTACTTC
TRBJ1-2	-	TRBD1	TRBV28	CASRPGTDYGYTF	TGTGCCAGCAGGCCCGGGACAGACTATGGCTACACCTTC
TRBJ1-1	-	-	TRBV7-9	CASSFGIEAFF	TGTGCCAGCAGCTTTGGTATTGAAGCTTTCTTT
TRBJ2-3	-	-	TRBV27	CASSYQPGANADTQYF	TGTGCCAGCAGTTACCAACCAGGGGCCAACGCAGATACGCAGTATTTT
TRBJ2-3	few	-	TRBV29-1	CSVEAGSGTDTQYF	TGCAGCGTTGAAGCGGGTAGCGGCACAGATACGCAGTATTTT
TRBJ1-2	-	-	TRBV14	CASSQDPFQGDYGYTF	TGTGCCAGCAGCCAAGATCCTTTCCAGGGAGACTATGGCTACACCTTC
TRBJ1-5	large	-	TRBV28	CASSEGGMSHQPQHF	TGTGCCAGCAGCGAGGGGGGTATGAGTCATCAGCCCCAGCATTTT
TRBJ2-5	-	TRBD2	TRBV7-8	CASSYSRLAGGEETQYF	TGTGCCAGCAGCTATTCCCGACTAGCGGGAGGGGAAGAGACCCAGTACTTC
TRBJ2-5	many	TRBD1	TRBV28	CASSLRGTGVDDGGETQYF	TGTGCCAGCAGTTTAAGGGGGACAGGGGTCGACGACGGGGGAGAGACCCAGTACTTC
TRBJ1-1	few	-	TRBV28	CATLSLGAAEAFF	TGTGCCACCTTATCGTTGGGGGCGGCTGAAGCTTTCTTT
TRBJ1-3	-	-	TRBV11-2	CASSPDRGNTIYF	TGTGCCAGCAGCCCCGACAGGGGAAACACCATATATTTT
TRBJ1-1	-	-	TRBV28	CASSLLAWGSHTEAFF	TGTGCCAGCAGTTTATTGGCATGGGGTAGCCACACTGAAGCTTTCTTT
TRBJ2-7	-	TRBD2	TRBV11-2	CASSLVPRGRADEQYF	TGTGCCAGCAGCTTAGTCCCCCGCGGGAGGGCCGACGAGCAGTACTTC
TRBJ2-5	-	TRBD2	TRBV4-2	CASSQGAGGTQETQYF	TGTGCCAGCAGCCAAGGGGCGGGGGGGACTCAAGAGACCCAGTACTTC
TRBJ1-5	-	-	TRBV28	CASSLGGSQPQHF	TGTGCCAGCAGTTTAGGGGGTTCTCAGCCCCAGCATTTT
TRBJ2-1	-	TRBD2	TRBV7-9	CASSFGTSGRNEQFF	TGTGCCAGCAGCTTCGGGACTAGCGGGAGGAATGAGCAGTTCTTC
TRBJ1-3	few	-	TRBV2	CASSEANGFGNTIYF	TGTGCCAGCAGTGAAGCTAACGGGTTCGGAAACACCATATATTTT
TRBJ2-7	-	TRBD2	TRBV19	CASRKVAGGSYEQYF	TGTGCCAGTAGAAAGGTAGCGGGAGGGTCCTACGAGCAGTACTTC